These 8 T cell receptor beta chains originate from one sample sequenced in a study of radiation and T cells in renal cell carcinoma. Described time point: blood 2 weeks post-SBRT. Specified treatment: 15 Gy SBRT to primary tumor, nephrectomy 4 weeks later. Produced via immunoSEQ multiplex PCR; TCRdb's table is partial and in-frame only. The sample lists about 130,000 clones; approximately 75% were seen once. Source: blood, taken from a patient whose treatment included radiotherapy and nephrectomy. These receptors all stem from a woman aged 60-75 years with renal cell carcinoma.

The chain employs TRBV29-1 and TRBJ1-6, with D unresolved. Trimming took off 0 bases at V and 9 bases at J, with 9 bases between the two ends. Germline assignment: CDR1 SQVTM and CDR2 ANQGSEA. CDR3 length equals 13 residues. DNA for the CDR3: TGCAGCGTTGAAGACGGGCTAGGTTCACCCCTCCACTTT. It codes for CSVEDGLGSPLHF.

The J gene is TRBJ1-1, the V gene TRBV11-3; D uncertain. Trimming took 0 bases from V and 5 from J, leaving 10 bases between them. CDR3 length equals 14 residues. Germline-derived CDR1 and CDR2 are SGHNT and YENEEA. CDR3 amino acids: CASSLDHPGTEAFF. The DNA of the CDR3 is TGTGCCAGCAGCTTAGATCATCCGGGTACTGAAGCTTTCTTT.

This chain joins TRBV19 and TRBJ1-6; possible D gene TRBD1, 5 bases. The germline V gene encodes CDR1 LNHDA and CDR2 SQIVND (reference sequence). Between the trimmed V and J ends, which lost 3 bases and 11 bases, there was a span of 11 bases. This CDR3 is built from 13 residues. CDR3 protein: CASSISRAAPLHF. The DNA of the CDR3 is TGTGCCAGTAGTATTAGCAGGGCAGCACCCCTCCACTTT.

This clone was seen just once. This chain joins TRBV30 and TRBJ2-2; D may be TRBD1 or TRBD2 (5 bases each). CDR3 length: 14 amino acids. The V gene's germline CDR1 is GTSNPN and CDR2 SVGIG (reference sequence). V was shortened by 0 bases and J by 6 bases, with 11 bases between the two germline ends. The CDR3 coding sequence is TGTGCCTGGAGTGTTATCAGAGGGGCCGGGGAGCTGTTTTTT. This sequence encodes CAWSVIRGAGELFF.

V gene TRBV27 combines with J gene TRBJ1-2; D is uncertain. There are 17 residues in the CDR3. Germline V CDR1 and CDR2: MNHEY, SMNVEV (reference sequence). Between the trimmed V and J ends, which lost 2 bases and 4 bases, there was a span of 20 bases. The CDR3 DNA follows: TGTGCCAGCAGTTTAACTTACACTTCAGGTCGGCCCTATGGCTACACCTTC. Its protein is CASSLTYTSGRPYGYTF.

The chain uses TRBV6-4 and TRBJ1-2; D is uncertain. This CDR3 contains 14 residues. Trimming removed 4 bases at V and 5 bases at J, with 14 bases between. The germline gives CDR1 MRHNA, CDR2 SNTAGT. DNA of the CDR3: TGTGCCAGCAGTGCCGGGGATACGAGGTATGGCTACACCTTC. This gives the protein CASSAGDTRYGYTF.

The chain carries TRBV7-9 and TRBJ2-3, with D maybe TRBD1 (6 bases). With 0 bases removed from V and 3 bases from J, the gap between germline ends came to 10 bases. From germline, CDR1 is SEHNR and CDR2 FQNEAQ (reference sequence). The CDR3 runs 15 residues. The CDR3 coding sequence is TGTGCCAGCAGCTTAGCGGCAGGGGCAACAGATACGCAGTATTTT. Its translation is CASSLAAGATDTQYF.

This chain joins TRBV19 and TRBJ1-3; no definite D call. The ends were cut back, 1 base at V and 2 bases at J, with 12 bases in the middle. The germline V gene has CDR1 LNHDA and CDR2 SQIVND (reference sequence). CDR3 size: 16 residues. The CDR3, as DNA: TGTGCCAGTAGTATAGTCCCAGGAACGGCTGGAAACACCATATATTTT. Translated, it gives CASSIVPGTAGNTIYF.